This T cell receptor (beta chain) was found in a study of blood T cell repertoires in COVID-19. For the study at large: Samples taken during acute and convalescent COVID-19 were collected in the United States, Italy and Spain.

V lost 0 bases, J lost 1 base, and 5 bases stayed unmatched. The V gene's germline CDR1 is LNHNV and CDR2 YYDKDF (reference sequence). The CDR3 totals 17 residues. TCRdb's table, derived via immunoSEQ multiplex PCR, lists solely in-frame clones and lacks some. This table holds 200,000 to 300,000 clones, 70% to 90% found once. The chain couples TRBV15 to TRBJ2-2; 7 nucleotides agree with TRBD2. The sequence came from a man between 18 and 35 years old with active or convalescent COVID-19. Sequenced input: peripheral blood. The CDR3 DNA is TGTGCCACCAGCAGAGATTTAGGGACTAAGAACACCGGGGAGCTGTTTTTT. It yields the protein CATSRDLGTKNTGELFF. The variable domain in full, completed from reference TRBV15 and TRBJ2-2, reads DAMVIQNPRYQVTQFGKPVTLSCSQTLNHNVMYWYQQKSSQAPKLLFHYYDKDFNNEADTPDNFQSRRPNTSFCFLDIRSPGLGDTAMYLCATSRDLGTKNTGELFFGEGSRLTVL.